This T cell receptor beta chain was found in a study of beta chain features in type 1 diabetes. Study summary: Healthy donors, compared against patients, showed similar age, gender and cell yields.

Reverse transcription of all isolated RNA meant that expressed TCRB transcripts were sequenced. Profiled with immunoSEQ multiplex PCR; TCRdb holds only in-frame clones, not every one. The profile shows 850,000 to 900,000 clones, roughly 16% of them singletons. Germline V lookup: CDR1 SGDLS, CDR2 YYNGEE. V shed 0 bases and J 8 bases; nucleotides not matched to a gene: 10. This CDR3 contains 16 residues. The specimen was naive CD4+ T cells from blood. The receptor comes from a woman aged 18 to 35 in good health. The V call is TRBV9, the J call TRBJ2-3; 9 positions match TRBD2. The CDR3, as DNA: TGTGCCAGCAGCGTAGAGGCGGGAGGGCCAGGACCTACGCAGTATTTT. As protein: CASSVEAGGPGPTQYF.